Listed below are T cell receptor beta chains from one sample, sequenced in a study of T cells in Graves' hyperthyroidism and ophthalmopathy. TCRdb re-called the multiplex PCR reads with MiXCR, one entry per CDR3 protein. The data show 300,000 to 450,000 distinct CDR3 sequences, over 15% seen once. Material for sequencing was blood. The receptors shown here come from a middle-aged woman with Graves' ophthalmopathy. Both conserved end residues are part of each CDR3. Each record gives: V gene, D gene, J gene, clone size, CDR3 protein, CDR3 DNA. The D gene is left open where the match is weak. Clone size is given for some rows only: seen once, a few or many times, or a class if the clone is expanded.

v_call: TRBV9; d_call: TRBD2; j_call: TRBJ2-2; clone_size: many; cdr3_aa: CASTPGTSGNSYTGELFF; cdr3_nt: TGTGCCAGTACTCCCGGGACTAGCGGGAACTCTTACACCGGGGAGCTGTTTTTT
v_call: TRBV28; d_call: TRBD1; j_call: TRBJ1-2; clone_size: many; cdr3_aa: CASSSSGTGNYGYTF; cdr3_nt: TGTGCCAGCAGTTCCTCCGGGACAGGGAACTATGGCTACACCTTC
v_call: TRBV20-1; d_call: TRBD2; j_call: TRBJ2-2; clone_size: -; cdr3_aa: CSARDVLAGDTGELFF; cdr3_nt: TGCAGTGCTAGAGACGTACTAGCGGGAGACACCGGGGAGCTGTTTTTT
v_call: TRBV19; d_call: -; j_call: TRBJ2-2; clone_size: -; cdr3_aa: CASSTRRAVAGELFF; cdr3_nt: TGTGCCAGTAGTACTAGGAGGGCCGTCGCCGGGGAGCTGTTTTTT
v_call: TRBV7-8; d_call: -; j_call: TRBJ2-2; clone_size: many; cdr3_aa: CASSQRRLADSTGELFF; cdr3_nt: TGTGCCAGCAGCCAGCGCCGGCTAGCTGATTCCACCGGGGAGCTGTTTTTT
v_call: TRBV7-9; d_call: TRBD1; j_call: TRBJ2-7; clone_size: many; cdr3_aa: CASSHKTGATYEQYF; cdr3_nt: TGTGCCAGCAGCCATAAGACAGGGGCCACCTACGAGCAGTACTTC
v_call: TRBV7-2; d_call: -; j_call: TRBJ2-4; clone_size: many; cdr3_aa: CASSIHRLVGKNIQYF; cdr3_nt: TGTGCCAGCAGCATCCACCGACTAGTTGGCAAAAACATTCAGTACTTC
v_call: TRBV24-1; d_call: TRBD2; j_call: TRBJ2-5; clone_size: -; cdr3_aa: CATSGAAGGGETQYF; cdr3_nt: TGTGCCACCAGTGGGGCAGCGGGAGGGGGTGAGACCCAGTACTTC
v_call: TRBV28; d_call: -; j_call: TRBJ1-5; clone_size: -; cdr3_aa: CASISSDQPQLF; cdr3_nt: TGTGCCAGCATCTCTTCGGATCAGCCCCAGCTTTTT
v_call: TRBV28; d_call: TRBD1; j_call: TRBJ1-5; clone_size: many; cdr3_aa: CASQTGQGKGWPQHF; cdr3_nt: TGTGCCAGCCAAACGGGACAGGGGAAGGGTTGGCCCCAGCATTTT
v_call: TRBV6-1; d_call: TRBD2; j_call: TRBJ2-5; clone_size: medium-sized; cdr3_aa: CASSGGLVVETQYF; cdr3_nt: TGTGCCAGCAGTGGGGGACTAGTAGTTGAGACCCAGTACTTC
v_call: TRBV7-8; d_call: TRBD1; j_call: TRBJ2-1; clone_size: many; cdr3_aa: CASSLSTPRGLEQFF; cdr3_nt: TGTGCCAGCAGCTTATCAACCCCCAGGGGGCTTGAGCAGTTCTTC
v_call: TRBV5-1; d_call: TRBD2; j_call: TRBJ2-7; clone_size: many; cdr3_aa: CASSFEAGRAYEQYF; cdr3_nt: TGCGCCAGCAGCTTTGAAGCGGGGAGGGCCTACGAGCAGTACTTC
v_call: TRBV28; d_call: -; j_call: TRBJ1-1; clone_size: many; cdr3_aa: CASLSGGTEAFF; cdr3_nt: TGTGCCAGCCTCTCCGGGGGAACTGAAGCTTTCTTT
v_call: TRBV19; d_call: TRBD1; j_call: TRBJ1-2; clone_size: many; cdr3_aa: CASSATGDYGYTF; cdr3_nt: TGTGCCAGTTCAGCGACAGGGGACTATGGCTACACCTTC
v_call: TRBV12-3/TRBV12-4; d_call: -; j_call: TRBJ1-2; clone_size: many; cdr3_aa: CASSLRVRTYGYTF; cdr3_nt: TGTGCCAGCAGTTTAAGGGTCCGGACGTATGGCTACACCTTC
v_call: TRBV6-1; d_call: TRBD1; j_call: TRBJ1-1; clone_size: many; cdr3_aa: CASSRDRGSEAFF; cdr3_nt: TGTGCCAGCAGCCGGGACAGAGGGTCTGAAGCTTTCTTT
v_call: TRBV12-3/TRBV12-4; d_call: -; j_call: TRBJ2-2; clone_size: many; cdr3_aa: CASSLRGQGTGELFF; cdr3_nt: TGTGCCAGCAGTTTACGGGGCCAGGGGACCGGGGAGCTGTTTTTT
v_call: TRBV5-6; d_call: TRBD2; j_call: TRBJ2-7; clone_size: few; cdr3_aa: CASSVPTSGSYEQYF; cdr3_nt: TGTGCCAGCAGCGTGCCTACTAGCGGATCCTACGAGCAGTACTTC
v_call: TRBV20-1; d_call: TRBD1; j_call: TRBJ2-7; clone_size: many; cdr3_aa: CSANSGQAYEQYF; cdr3_nt: TGCAGTGCTAATTCCGGACAGGCCTACGAGCAGTACTTC
v_call: TRBV6-5; d_call: TRBD1; j_call: TRBJ1-2; clone_size: many; cdr3_aa: CASGRSGGVYGYTF; cdr3_nt: TGTGCCAGCGGTCGGTCAGGGGGCGTATATGGCTACACCTTC
v_call: TRBV3-1; d_call: -; j_call: TRBJ1-5; clone_size: many; cdr3_aa: CASSQDSSAGGNQPQHF; cdr3_nt: TGTGCCAGCAGCCAAGATTCATCGGCAGGAGGCAATCAGCCCCAGCATTTT
v_call: TRBV11-2; d_call: TRBD2; j_call: TRBJ2-7; clone_size: many; cdr3_aa: CASRSLAGGPYEQYF; cdr3_nt: TGTGCCAGCAGATCGCTAGCGGGAGGGCCCTACGAGCAGTACTTC
v_call: TRBV7-6; d_call: -; j_call: TRBJ1-1; clone_size: many; cdr3_aa: CASSLATASTEAFF; cdr3_nt: TGTGCCAGCAGCTTAGCAACAGCGAGCACTGAAGCTTTCTTT
v_call: TRBV19; d_call: -; j_call: TRBJ2-6; clone_size: many; cdr3_aa: CASSIGLQGANVLTF; cdr3_nt: TGTGCCAGTAGTATAGGACTACAAGGGGCCAACGTCCTGACTTTC
v_call: TRBV28; d_call: -; j_call: TRBJ1-2; clone_size: few; cdr3_aa: CASQSNYGYTF; cdr3_nt: TGTGCCAGTCAGTCTAACTATGGCTACACCTTC
v_call: TRBV6-2/TRBV6-3; d_call: -; j_call: TRBJ1-1; clone_size: -; cdr3_aa: CASSYNEGGLNTEAFF; cdr3_nt: TGTGCCAGCAGTTACAACGAGGGGGGTCTGAACACTGAAGCTTTCTTT
v_call: TRBV30; d_call: -; j_call: TRBJ1-1; clone_size: few; cdr3_aa: CAWSQNMNTEAFF; cdr3_nt: TGTGCCTGGAGTCAGAACATGAACACTGAAGCTTTCTTT
v_call: TRBV12-3/TRBV12-4; d_call: TRBD1; j_call: TRBJ1-5; clone_size: many; cdr3_aa: CASKGTGGGQPQHF; cdr3_nt: TGTGCCAGCAAAGGGACAGGGGGAGGTCAGCCCCAGCATTTT
v_call: TRBV11-2; d_call: -; j_call: TRBJ2-7; clone_size: once; cdr3_aa: CASRPAFGTEAYERYF; cdr3_nt: TGTGCCAGCAGGCCCGCCTTTGGAACAGAGGCCTACGAGCGGTACTTC
v_call: TRBV28; d_call: -; j_call: TRBJ2-5; clone_size: many; cdr3_aa: CASSSPKAQETQYF; cdr3_nt: TGTGCCAGCAGTTCCCCCAAGGCACAAGAGACCCAGTACTTC
v_call: TRBV5-5; d_call: -; j_call: TRBJ2-7; clone_size: -; cdr3_aa: CASSLVGDGNSYEQYF; cdr3_nt: TGTGCCAGCAGCTTGGTAGGGGACGGGAACTCCTACGAGCAGTACTTC
v_call: TRBV19; d_call: TRBD1; j_call: TRBJ2-1; clone_size: many; cdr3_aa: CASKKQGTYNEQFF; cdr3_nt: TGTGCCAGTAAGAAACAGGGGACCTACAATGAGCAGTTCTTC
v_call: TRBV7-2; d_call: TRBD1; j_call: TRBJ2-7; clone_size: many; cdr3_aa: CASSLGRTGQGYEQYF; cdr3_nt: TGTGCCAGCAGCTTAGGCCGGACAGGGCAGGGCTACGAGCAGTACTTC
v_call: TRBV6-1; d_call: -; j_call: TRBJ1-1; clone_size: -; cdr3_aa: CASSVSGKNTEAFF; cdr3_nt: TGTGCCAGCAGTGTTTCAGGGAAGAACACTGAAGCTTTCTTT
v_call: TRBV28; d_call: -; j_call: TRBJ2-5; clone_size: many; cdr3_aa: CASNLIDMWRSPQEIQYF; cdr3_nt: TGTGCCAGCAATTTGATCGATATGTGGCGGAGCCCCCAAGAGATCCAGTACTTC
v_call: TRBV6-5; d_call: -; j_call: TRBJ1-1; clone_size: many; cdr3_aa: CASSYSRAVNTEAFF; cdr3_nt: TGTGCCAGCAGTTACTCGCGGGCAGTGAACACTGAAGCTTTCTTT
v_call: TRBV30; d_call: -; j_call: TRBJ1-2; clone_size: many; cdr3_aa: CAWSRTQAFYGYTF; cdr3_nt: TGTGCCTGGAGTAGGACACAGGCCTTCTATGGCTACACCTTC
v_call: TRBV4-1; d_call: -; j_call: TRBJ1-6; clone_size: many; cdr3_aa: CASSQEAQGNSPLHF; cdr3_nt: TGCGCCAGCAGCCAAGAGGCACAGGGAAATTCACCCCTCCACTTT
v_call: TRBV11-2; d_call: -; j_call: TRBJ1-5; clone_size: -; cdr3_aa: CASRAQGQPQHF; cdr3_nt: TGTGCCAGCAGAGCACAGGGACAGCCCCAGCATTTT
v_call: TRBV19; d_call: -; j_call: TRBJ2-7; clone_size: many; cdr3_aa: CASGDGLEQYF; cdr3_nt: TGTGCCAGCGGGGACGGACTAGAGCAGTACTTC
v_call: TRBV30; d_call: -; j_call: TRBJ1-2; clone_size: -; cdr3_aa: CAWRTQNYGYTF; cdr3_nt: TGTGCCTGGCGTACACAGAACTATGGCTACACCTTC
v_call: TRBV6-2/TRBV6-3; d_call: TRBD1; j_call: TRBJ2-7; clone_size: -; cdr3_aa: CASSGVPPGQDEQYF; cdr3_nt: TGTGCCAGCAGTGGCGTCCCACCGGGACAGGACGAGCAGTACTTC
v_call: TRBV12-3/TRBV12-4; d_call: TRBD1; j_call: TRBJ2-5; clone_size: few; cdr3_aa: CASRNRQGGETQYF; cdr3_nt: TGTGCCAGCAGAAACCGACAGGGCGGGGAGACCCAGTACTTC
v_call: TRBV28; d_call: -; j_call: TRBJ1-1; clone_size: many; cdr3_aa: CASSFSLNSPENTEAFF; cdr3_nt: TGTGCCAGCAGTTTTTCCCTCAACAGCCCAGAGAACACTGAAGCTTTCTTT
v_call: TRBV9; d_call: -; j_call: TRBJ2-7; clone_size: -; cdr3_aa: CASSVRGIDNEQYF; cdr3_nt: TGTGCCAGCAGCGTTCGGGGGATAGATAACGAGCAGTACTTC
v_call: TRBV9; d_call: TRBD1; j_call: TRBJ2-2; clone_size: many; cdr3_aa: CASSVGGTVMSGELFF; cdr3_nt: TGTGCCAGCAGCGTAGGGGGGACAGTAATGTCCGGGGAGCTGTTTTTT
v_call: TRBV6-1; d_call: -; j_call: TRBJ2-7; clone_size: many; cdr3_aa: CASSEFTGIGKQYF; cdr3_nt: TGTGCCAGCAGTGAATTTACAGGGATTGGGAAGCAGTACTTC
v_call: TRBV6-1; d_call: TRBD1; j_call: TRBJ1-1; clone_size: few; cdr3_aa: CASRDRGNVNTEAFF; cdr3_nt: TGTGCCAGCAGGGACAGGGGTAACGTGAACACTGAAGCTTTCTTT
v_call: TRBV11-1; d_call: -; j_call: TRBJ2-4; clone_size: many; cdr3_aa: CASSPTPTGTLAKNIQYF; cdr3_nt: TGTGCCAGCAGCCCTACCCCGACCGGGACACTAGCCAAAAACATTCAGTACTTC
v_call: TRBV15; d_call: TRBD1; j_call: TRBJ2-7; clone_size: -; cdr3_aa: CATSREGGTGGYEQYF; cdr3_nt: TGTGCCACCAGCAGAGAAGGGGGGACAGGGGGCTACGAGCAGTACTTC
v_call: TRBV2; d_call: TRBD1; j_call: TRBJ2-5; clone_size: many; cdr3_aa: CASSLLGTGEQTQYF; cdr3_nt: TGTGCCAGCAGTCTACTCGGGACAGGGGAACAGACCCAGTACTTC